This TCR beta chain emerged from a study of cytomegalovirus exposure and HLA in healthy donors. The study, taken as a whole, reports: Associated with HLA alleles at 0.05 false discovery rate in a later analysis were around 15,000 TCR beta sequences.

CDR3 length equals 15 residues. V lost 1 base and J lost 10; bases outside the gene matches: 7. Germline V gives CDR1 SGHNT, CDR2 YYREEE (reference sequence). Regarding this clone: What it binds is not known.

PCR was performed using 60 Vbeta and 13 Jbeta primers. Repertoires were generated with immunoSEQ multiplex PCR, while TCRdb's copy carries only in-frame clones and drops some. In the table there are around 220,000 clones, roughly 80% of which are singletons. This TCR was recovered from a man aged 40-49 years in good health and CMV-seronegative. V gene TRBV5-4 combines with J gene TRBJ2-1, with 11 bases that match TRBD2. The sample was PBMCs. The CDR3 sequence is CASSLRSSGGLEQFF. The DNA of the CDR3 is TGTGCCAGCAGCTTGAGGTCTAGCGGGGGGTTAGAGCAGTTCTTC.